This T cell receptor beta chain appears in the sequencing data of a study of blood T cell repertoires in COVID-19. CDR3 length equals 12 residues. Per germline, CDR1 ENHRY and CDR2 SYGVKD. The V end lost 4 bases, the J end lost 5 bases, and 6 bases lay between the germline ends. Repertoires were generated with immunoSEQ multiplex PCR, while TCRdb's copy carries only in-frame clones and drops some. Of roughly 320,000 clones in the sample, approximately 85% are singletons; the top ten hold around 6.9%. The TCR comes from a human donor in a cohort sampled during active COVID-19. The sequenced sample consisted of peripheral blood. The rearrangement uses TRBV10-3 and TRBJ2-1; D is unresolved. This CDR3 reads CAISGSDNEQFF. The CDR3 DNA reads TGTGCCATCAGTGGTTCTGACAATGAGCAGTTCTTC.